A single TCR beta chain is shown here with its context. As yet, its antigen is unknown. TCRdb re-derived calls from the RACE reads in MiXCR, one entry per CDR3 protein. The repertoire holds about 160,000 distinct CDR3 sequences, with 25% to 35% as singletons. V was pared by 8 bases and J by 3 bases, with 6 bases of the junction left unmatched. The CDR3 has 14 amino acids. CDR1 is SEHNR, CDR2 FQNEAQ, per germline (reference sequence). Sample time point: patch test 3, about 24 weeks after DPC sensitization. This sample's treatment: therapeutic diphenylcyclopropenone sensitization with weekly scalp DPC. This sample was included in a study of human T cells and chemical hapten exposure. Across the whole study: Patients having alopecia areata, totalis or universalis were mostly female. Findings of the study overall: Donors had alopecia, so their immune response may differ from healthy people's. TCRs at a frequency above 1 in 1000 stayed unchanged with DPC sensitization. Controls formed significantly fewer large CDR3 similarity clusters than expanded TCRs did.

This specimen consisted of whole blood, obtained in connection with sensitization to the hapten diphenylcyclopropenone (DPC). V usage is TRBV7-9 and J usage is TRBJ2-5, with 10 bases matching TRBD2. The sequence came from a woman aged 18-35 years with alopecia areata. Some clones in this sample may be carry-over from other donors' samples. CDR3 in amino acids: CASPNGLAEETQYF. The CDR3 bases are TGTGCCAGCCCAAACGGACTAGCGGAAGAGACCCAGTACTTC.